A single T cell receptor beta chain is shown here with its context. Antigen specificity is unknown. The data were produced by immunoSEQ multiplex PCR, yet TCRdb's version contains in-frame clones alone and is incomplete. The data contain tens of thousands of clones, more than 90% of them seen just once; the ten biggest clones take up 4.7%. These data come from a study of T cell responses to AZD1222 COVID-19 vaccine. Germline loops: CDR1 MRHNA, CDR2 SNTAGT. V lost 6 bases to trimming and J lost 1 base; unmatched junction nucleotides: 2. The CDR3 has 13 residues. Study observations and caveats: It was only after the peak T cell response that any repertoires were sampled. Vaccine-related CD4 TCRs covered spike, predominating at 160-218 and 743-854.

This rearrangement joins TRBV6-4 to TRBJ1-1; 7 positions match TRBD1. Here the sequenced sample was peripheral blood, taken 28 days after the second AZD1222 dose. The clonotype originates from an adult who received the AZD1222 COVID-19 vaccine. This chain's CDR3 is CASSRTGNTEAFF. In DNA, the CDR3 is TGTGCCAGCAGCCGGACAGGGAACACTGAAGCTTTCTTT.